This T cell receptor (beta chain) was sequenced in a study of blood T cells in healthy people across ages. Study-level findings and limits: From one million sequenced T cells, diversity estimates were lower bounds. Any conclusive comparison of naive versus antigen-experienced cells was prevented by using unsorted PBMCs. Naive T cell percentage by flow cytometry tracked strongly with beta diversity.

Through a sample-barcoded 5' primer and a J-beta primer mix, a second PCR was run for roughly 6 to 11 cycles. Every cDNA was tagged by a template-switch adaptor with 12 random nucleotides. TCRdb reanalysed the 5' RACE reads using MiXCR and keeps one entry per CDR3 protein. The table includes 1.8 million or so distinct CDR3 sequences, roughly two fifths detected once. This clonotype was counted between two and nine times. Its antigen is unknown. The ends were cut back, 4 bases at V and 0 bases at J, with 7 bases in the middle. Germline V gene lookup returns CDR1 SQVTM and CDR2 ANQGSEA. The CDR3 length is 12 residues.

The clonotype was recovered from a human donor in good health. The sample taken for sequencing was blood. The chain recombines TRBV29-1 with TRBJ2-7; D is ambiguous. CDR3 sequence (DNA): TGCAGCGTTGGGCAGGACTCCTACGAGCAGTACTTC. Translation gives CSVGQDSYEQYF.